Each of the 8 T cell receptor beta chains below was sequenced from the same sample in a study of cytomegalovirus exposure and HLA in healthy donors. PCR employed 60 Vbeta and 13 Jbeta primers. The table came from immunoSEQ multiplex PCR; TCRdb's copy has only in-frame clones and leaves some out. The sample yields 60,000 to 85,000 clones, roughly 70% seen once. The sequenced material came from PBMCs. The receptor set was obtained from a man in his 60s in good health and CMV-seropositive.

V usage is TRBV5-1 and J usage is TRBJ1-4; 8 bases match TRBD1. Per germline, CDR1 SGHRS and CDR2 YFSETQ. Trimming took 6 bases from V and 8 from J; bases not matched to a gene: 18. The CDR3 length is 17 residues. CDR3 coding DNA: TGCGCCAGCACGCGGGGACAGGTCCGCCCTGGGGGAGAAAAACTGTTTTTT. Its translation is CASTRGQVRPGGEKLFF. The variable domain in full, with the rest retrieved from reference TRBV5-1 and TRBJ1-4, is KAGVTQTPRYLIKTRGQQVTLSCSPISGHRSVSWYQQTPGQGLQFLFEYFSETQRNKGNFPGRFSGRQFSNSRSEMNVSTLELGDSALYLCASTRGQVRPGGEKLFFGSGTQLSVL.

CDR3: CASSPGTGANVLTF. In DNA form, the CDR3 reads TGTGCCAGCAGCCCCGGGACAGGGGCCAACGTCCTGACTTTC. V usage is TRBV7-9 and J usage is TRBJ2-6; the D gene is possibly TRBD1 (6 bases). Germline V gene lookup returns CDR1 SEHNR and CDR2 FQNEAQ (reference sequence). V lost 5 bases, J lost 4 bases, and 9 bases lay in between. This CDR3 spans 14 amino acids.

The chain recombines TRBV7-9 with TRBJ1-6; 8 bases line up with TRBD1. CDR3 length: 15 amino acids. Unmatched junction bases numbered 9, after V lost 5 bases and J lost 9 bases. Germline V gives CDR1 SEHNR, CDR2 FQNEAQ (reference sequence). The CDR3 loop is CASSLLDREGSPLHF. The DNA of the CDR3 is TGTGCCAGCAGCCTACTGGACAGGGAAGGTTCACCCCTCCACTTT. The full variable domain, with the rest looked up from reference TRBV7-9 and TRBJ1-6, is DTGVSQNPRHKITKRGQNVTFRCDPISEHNRLYWYRQTLGQGPEFLTYFQNEAQLEKSRLLSDRFSAERPKGSFSTLEIQRTEQGDSAMYLCASSLLDREGSPLHFGNGTRLTVT.

The gene calls are TRBV29-1 and TRBJ2-7, with D possibly being TRBD2 (6 bases). The germline V gene encodes CDR1 SQVTM and CDR2 ANQGSEA. The ends were cut back, 5 bases at V and 6 bases at J, with 17 bases in the middle. This CDR3 is built from 13 residues. The CDR3 protein is CSVLGGRGSEQYF. DNA of the CDR3: TGCAGCGTTTTGGGCGGACGGGGGAGCGAGCAGTACTTC.

This clone appeared a few times. The chain employs TRBV7-2 and TRBJ2-7; possibly TRBD2 for D (6 bases). The CDR3 has 15 amino acids. Trimming stripped 1 base from V and 3 bases from J, with 13 bases between. Germline V lookup: CDR1 SGHTA, CDR2 FQGNSA. The CDR3 bases are TGTGCCAGCAGCTTAGTCGTCGGCGGGATCTACGAGCAGTACTTC. The encoded protein is CASSLVVGGIYEQYF. The entire variable domain, with the rest obtained from reference TRBV7-2 and TRBJ2-7, is as follows: GAGVSQSPSNKVTEKGKDVELRCDPISGHTALYWYRQSLGQGLEFLIYFQGNSAPDKSGLPSDRFSAERTGGSVSTLTIQRTQQEDSAVYLCASSLVVGGIYEQYFGPGTRLTVT.

A few counts support this clone. This chain uses TRBV20-1 with TRBJ1-4; 7 positions match TRBD1. The CDR3 runs 11 residues. The germline V gene encodes CDR1 DFQATT and CDR2 SNEGSKA (reference sequence). Trimming took 6 bases from V and 5 from J; bases not matched to a gene: 0. CDR3 nucleotide sequence: TGCAGTGCGACAGGGAATGAAAAACTGTTTTTT. It translates to CSATGNEKLFF.

This clone appeared once. The junction and the germline gene differ at one end; a read error may be behind it. The V and J genes are TRBV19 and TRBJ2-7, with TRBD1 matching over 12 bases. CDR1 and CDR2 from the germline V gene are LNHDA and SQIVND (reference sequence). The CDR3 has 15 residues. CDR3 sequence reads: CTSSMGQGASYEQYF. Written as DNA, the CDR3 is TGTACCAGTAGTATGGGACAGGGGGCGAGCTACGAGCAGTACTTC.

V and J are TRBV4-2 and TRBJ2-1; 11 bases match TRBD2. Germline lookup yields CDR1 LGHNA and CDR2 YNFKEQ. V lost 0 bases, J lost 0 bases, and 10 bases stayed unmatched. CDR3 length: 20 amino acids. The CDR3, as DNA: TGTGCCAGCAGCCAAGAGGGAGGACTAGCGGGTTATAGCTCCTACAATGAGCAGTTCTTC. Its protein is CASSQEGGLAGYSSYNEQFF.